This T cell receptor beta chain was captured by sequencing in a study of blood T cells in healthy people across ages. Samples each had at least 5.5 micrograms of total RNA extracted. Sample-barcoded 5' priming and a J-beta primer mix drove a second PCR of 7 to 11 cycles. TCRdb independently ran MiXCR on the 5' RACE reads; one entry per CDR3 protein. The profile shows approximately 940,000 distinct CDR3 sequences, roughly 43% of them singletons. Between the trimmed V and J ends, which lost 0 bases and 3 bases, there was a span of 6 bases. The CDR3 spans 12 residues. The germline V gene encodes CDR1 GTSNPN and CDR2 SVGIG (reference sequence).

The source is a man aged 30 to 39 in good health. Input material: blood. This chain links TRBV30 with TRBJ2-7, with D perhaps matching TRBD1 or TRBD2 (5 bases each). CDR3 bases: TGTGCCTGGAGTGTGGGGGACTACGAGCAGTACTTC. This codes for CAWSVGDYEQYF.